This T cell receptor (beta chain) appears in the sequencing data of a study of T cell responses to AZD1222 COVID-19 vaccine. The study's findings and limits: A rise in Spike-specific TCR breadth and depth followed two AZD1222 doses.

TCRdb's table, derived via immunoSEQ multiplex PCR, lists solely in-frame clones and lacks some. The sample holds around 140,000 clones, about 91% seen once. As regards this clone: Its antigen is as yet unknown.

Whether given at about 4 or about 12 weeks, second doses were pooled. This CDR3 contains 15 residues. In germline, CDR1 is MDHEN, CDR2 SYDVKM. With V trimmed by 6 bases and J by 10 bases, 10 bases remained unmatched. The chain employs TRBV28 and TRBJ1-6; 9 positions agree with TRBD1. This TCR derives from an adult who received the AZD1222 COVID-19 vaccine. The input for sequencing was peripheral blood, taken 28 days after the second AZD1222 dose. The CDR3 DNA reads TGTGCCAGCAGGGATGCGGGACAGGGAAGCTCACCCCTCCACTTT. This encodes CASRDAGQGSSPLHF.